This T cell receptor (beta chain) was documented in a study of cytomegalovirus exposure and HLA in healthy donors. Germline-derived CDR1 and CDR2 are SEHNR and FQNEAQ (reference sequence). This CDR3 contains 13 residues. V was trimmed by 2 bases and J by 1 base, leaving 5 bases between them. The PCR employed 60 Vbeta primers together with 13 Jbeta primers. Assay used: immunoSEQ multiplex PCR; TCRdb lists only in-frame clones, some missing. The sample includes over 110,000 clones, 82% of them seen just once. Remarks on this clone: The sample holds other DNA sequences that translate to the same CDR3.

Sequencing was performed on PBMCs. The chain combines TRBV7-9 with TRBJ1-1; D uncertain. The sequence came from a male donor in good health and CMV-seronegative. CDR3: CASSLPGNTEAFF. The CDR3 bases are TGTGCCAGCAGCTTACCAGGGAACACTGAAGCTTTCTTT.